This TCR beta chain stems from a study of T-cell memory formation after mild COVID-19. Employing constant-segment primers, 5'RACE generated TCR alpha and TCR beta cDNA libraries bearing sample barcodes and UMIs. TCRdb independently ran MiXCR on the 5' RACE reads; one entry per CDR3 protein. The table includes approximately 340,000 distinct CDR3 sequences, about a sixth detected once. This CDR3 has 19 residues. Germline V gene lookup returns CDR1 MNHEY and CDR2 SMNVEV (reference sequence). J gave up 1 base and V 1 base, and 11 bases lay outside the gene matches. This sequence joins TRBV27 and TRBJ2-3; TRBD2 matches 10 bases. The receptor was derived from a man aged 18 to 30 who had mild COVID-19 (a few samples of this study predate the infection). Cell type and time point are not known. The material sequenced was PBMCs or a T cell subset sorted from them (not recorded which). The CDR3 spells CASSLWGLAGAPGTDTQYF. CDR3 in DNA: TGTGCCAGCAGTTTATGGGGGCTAGCGGGGGCCCCAGGCACAGATACGCAGTATTTT.